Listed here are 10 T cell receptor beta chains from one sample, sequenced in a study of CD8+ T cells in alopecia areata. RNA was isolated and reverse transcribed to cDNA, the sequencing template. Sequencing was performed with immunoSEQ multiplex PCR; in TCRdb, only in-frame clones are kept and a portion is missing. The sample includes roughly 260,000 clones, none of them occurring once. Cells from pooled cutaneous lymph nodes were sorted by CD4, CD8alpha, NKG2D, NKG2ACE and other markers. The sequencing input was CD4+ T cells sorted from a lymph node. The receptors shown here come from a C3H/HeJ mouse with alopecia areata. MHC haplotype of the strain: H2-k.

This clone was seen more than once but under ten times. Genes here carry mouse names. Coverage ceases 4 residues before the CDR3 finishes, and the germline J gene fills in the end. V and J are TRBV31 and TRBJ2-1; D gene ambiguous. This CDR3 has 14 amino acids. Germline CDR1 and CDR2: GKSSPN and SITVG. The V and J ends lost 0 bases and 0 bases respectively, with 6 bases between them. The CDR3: CAWSLDNNYAEQFF. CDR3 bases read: TGTGCCTGGAGTCTAGACAATAACTATGCT.

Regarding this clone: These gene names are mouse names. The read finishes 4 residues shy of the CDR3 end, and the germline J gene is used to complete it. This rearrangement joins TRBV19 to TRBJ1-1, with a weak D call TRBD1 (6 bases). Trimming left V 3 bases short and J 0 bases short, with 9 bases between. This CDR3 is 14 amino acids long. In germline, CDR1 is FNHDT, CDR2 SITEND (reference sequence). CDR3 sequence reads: CASSTNRANTEVFF. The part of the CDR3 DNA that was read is TGTGCCAGCAGTACCAACAGGGCAAACACA.

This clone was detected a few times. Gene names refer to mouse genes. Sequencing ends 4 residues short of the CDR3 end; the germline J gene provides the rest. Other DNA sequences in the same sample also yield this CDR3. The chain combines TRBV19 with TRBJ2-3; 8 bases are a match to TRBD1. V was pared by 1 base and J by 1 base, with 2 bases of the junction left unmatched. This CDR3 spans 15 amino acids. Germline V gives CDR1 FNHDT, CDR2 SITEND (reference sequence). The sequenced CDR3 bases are TGTGCCAGCAGTATAAACAGGGGGGGTGCAGAA. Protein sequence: CASSINRGGAE. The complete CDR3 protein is CASSINRGGAETLYF.

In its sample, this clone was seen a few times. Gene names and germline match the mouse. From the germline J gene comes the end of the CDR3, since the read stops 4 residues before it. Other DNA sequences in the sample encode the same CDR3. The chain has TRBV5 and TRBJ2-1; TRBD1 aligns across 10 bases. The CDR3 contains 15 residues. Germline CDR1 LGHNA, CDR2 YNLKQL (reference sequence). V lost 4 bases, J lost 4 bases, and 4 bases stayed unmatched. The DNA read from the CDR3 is TGTGCCAGCAGCCTACCGGGACAGGGGTATGCT. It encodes CASSLPGQGYA. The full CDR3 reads CASSLPGQGYAEQFF.

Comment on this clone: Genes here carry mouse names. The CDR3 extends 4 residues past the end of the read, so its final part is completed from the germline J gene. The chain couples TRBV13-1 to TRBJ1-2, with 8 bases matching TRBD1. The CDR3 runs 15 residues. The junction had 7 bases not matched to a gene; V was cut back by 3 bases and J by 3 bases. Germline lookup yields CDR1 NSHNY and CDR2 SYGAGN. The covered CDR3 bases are TGTGCCAGCAGTGTTTCTCAGGGGGCGGACTCC. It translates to CASSVSQGADS. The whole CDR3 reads CASSVSQGADSDYTF.

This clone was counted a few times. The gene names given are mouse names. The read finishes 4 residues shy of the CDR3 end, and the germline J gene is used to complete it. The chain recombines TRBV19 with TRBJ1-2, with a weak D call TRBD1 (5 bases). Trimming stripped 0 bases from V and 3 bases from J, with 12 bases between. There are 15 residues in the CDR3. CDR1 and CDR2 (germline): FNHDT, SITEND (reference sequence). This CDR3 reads CASSIGGSGDSDYTF. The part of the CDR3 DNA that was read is TGTGCCAGCAGTATAGGGGGCAGTGGGGACTCC.

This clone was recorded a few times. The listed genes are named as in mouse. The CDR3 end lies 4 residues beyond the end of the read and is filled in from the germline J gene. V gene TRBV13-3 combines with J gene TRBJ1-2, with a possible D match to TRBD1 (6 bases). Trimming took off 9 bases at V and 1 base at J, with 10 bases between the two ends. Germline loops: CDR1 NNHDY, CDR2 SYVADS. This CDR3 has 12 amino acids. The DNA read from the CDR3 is TGTGCCACAAAGGGGGAAAACTCC. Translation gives CATKGENS. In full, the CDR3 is CATKGENSDYTF.

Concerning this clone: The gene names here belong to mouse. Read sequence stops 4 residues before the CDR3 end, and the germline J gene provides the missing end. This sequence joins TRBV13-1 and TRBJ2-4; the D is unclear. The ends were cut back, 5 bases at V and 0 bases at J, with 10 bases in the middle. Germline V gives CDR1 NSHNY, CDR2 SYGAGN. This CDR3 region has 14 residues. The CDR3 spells CASRTTSSQNTLYF. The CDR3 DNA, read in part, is TGTGCCAGCAGAACTACTTCCAGTCAAAAC.

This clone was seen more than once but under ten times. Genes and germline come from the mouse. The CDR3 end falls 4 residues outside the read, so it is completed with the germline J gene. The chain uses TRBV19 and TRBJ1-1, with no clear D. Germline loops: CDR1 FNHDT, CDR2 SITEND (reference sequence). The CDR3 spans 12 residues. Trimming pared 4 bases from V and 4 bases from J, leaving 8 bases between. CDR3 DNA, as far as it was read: TGTGCCAGCAGTGAGGGTGTCACA. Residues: CASSEGVT. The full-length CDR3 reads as CASSEGVTEVFF. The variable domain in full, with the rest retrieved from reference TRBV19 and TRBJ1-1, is GGIITQTPKFLIGQEGQKLTLKCQQNFNHDTMYWYRQDSGKGLRLIYYSITENDLQKGDLSEGYDASREKKSSFSLTVTSAQKNEMAVFLCASSEGVTEVFFGKGTRLTVV.

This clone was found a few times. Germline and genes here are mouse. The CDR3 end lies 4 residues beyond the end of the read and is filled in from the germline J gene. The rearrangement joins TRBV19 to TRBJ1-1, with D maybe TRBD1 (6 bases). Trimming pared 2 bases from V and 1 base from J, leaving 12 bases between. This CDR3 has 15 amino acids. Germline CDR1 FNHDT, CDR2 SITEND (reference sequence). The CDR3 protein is CASSITRGGNTEVFF. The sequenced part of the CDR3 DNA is TGTGCCAGCAGTATCACCAGGGGCGGGAACACA.